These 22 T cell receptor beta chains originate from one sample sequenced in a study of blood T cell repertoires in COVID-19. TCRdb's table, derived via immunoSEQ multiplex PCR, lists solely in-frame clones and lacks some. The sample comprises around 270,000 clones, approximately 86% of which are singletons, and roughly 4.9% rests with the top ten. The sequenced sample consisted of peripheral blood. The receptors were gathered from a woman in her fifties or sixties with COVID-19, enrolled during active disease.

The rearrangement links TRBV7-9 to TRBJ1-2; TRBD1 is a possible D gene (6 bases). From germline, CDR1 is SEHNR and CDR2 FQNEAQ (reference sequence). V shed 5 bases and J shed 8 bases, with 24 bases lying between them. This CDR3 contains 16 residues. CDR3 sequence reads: CASSRDGSTGWRGYTF. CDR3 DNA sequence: TGTGCCAGCAGCCGCGATGGAAGCACAGGGTGGAGAGGCTACACCTTC.

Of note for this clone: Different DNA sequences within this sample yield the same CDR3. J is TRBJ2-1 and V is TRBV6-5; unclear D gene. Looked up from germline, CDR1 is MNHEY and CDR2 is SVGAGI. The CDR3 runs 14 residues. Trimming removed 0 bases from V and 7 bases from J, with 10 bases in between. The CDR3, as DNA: TGTGCCAGCAGTTACTCGAGGCTAGGAAATGAGCAGTTCTTC. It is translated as CASSYSRLGNEQFF.

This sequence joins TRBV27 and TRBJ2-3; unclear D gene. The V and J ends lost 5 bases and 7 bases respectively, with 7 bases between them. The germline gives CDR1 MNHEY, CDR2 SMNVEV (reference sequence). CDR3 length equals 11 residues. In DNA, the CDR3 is TGTGCCAGCAGTAAATCGTATACGCAGTATTTT. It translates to CASSKSYTQYF.

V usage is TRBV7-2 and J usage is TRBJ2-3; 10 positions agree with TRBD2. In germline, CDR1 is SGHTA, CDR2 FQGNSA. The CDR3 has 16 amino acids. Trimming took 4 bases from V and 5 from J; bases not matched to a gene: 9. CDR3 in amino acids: CASSSQASGGIDTQYF. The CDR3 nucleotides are TGTGCCAGCAGCTCCCAGGCTAGCGGGGGTATAGATACGCAGTATTTT. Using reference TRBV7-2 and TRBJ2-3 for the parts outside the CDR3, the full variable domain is GAGVSQSPSNKVTEKGKDVELRCDPISGHTALYWYRQSLGQGLEFLIYFQGNSAPDKSGLPSDRFSAERTGGSVSTLTIQRTQQEDSAVYLCASSSQASGGIDTQYFGPGTRLTVL.

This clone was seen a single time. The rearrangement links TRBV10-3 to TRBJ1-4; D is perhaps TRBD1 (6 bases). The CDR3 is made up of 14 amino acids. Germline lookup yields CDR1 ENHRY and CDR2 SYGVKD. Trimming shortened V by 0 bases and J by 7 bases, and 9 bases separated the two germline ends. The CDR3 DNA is TGTGCCATCAGTGAGTCGAGGACAGTTGAAAAACTGTTTTTT. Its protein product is CAISESRTVEKLFF.

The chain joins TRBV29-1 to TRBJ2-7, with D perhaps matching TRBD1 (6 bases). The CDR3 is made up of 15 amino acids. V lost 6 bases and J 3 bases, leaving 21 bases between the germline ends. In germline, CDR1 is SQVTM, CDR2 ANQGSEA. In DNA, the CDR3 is TGCAGCGTAGATAACCCGGGCAGGGGAAGCTACGAGCAGTACTTC. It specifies CSVDNPGRGSYEQYF.

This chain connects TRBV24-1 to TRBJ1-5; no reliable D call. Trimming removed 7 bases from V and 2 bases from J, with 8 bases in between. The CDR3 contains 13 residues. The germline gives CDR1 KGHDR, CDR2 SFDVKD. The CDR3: CATSPEGNQPQHF. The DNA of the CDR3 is TGTGCCACCAGCCCCGAGGGCAATCAGCCCCAGCATTTT.

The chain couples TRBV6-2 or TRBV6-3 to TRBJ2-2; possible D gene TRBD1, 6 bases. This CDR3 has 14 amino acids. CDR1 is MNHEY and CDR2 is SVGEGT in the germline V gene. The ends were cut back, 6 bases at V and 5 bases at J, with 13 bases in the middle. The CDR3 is CASSQQQGTGELFF. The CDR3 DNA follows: TGTGCCAGCAGCCAACAACAGGGAACCGGGGAGCTGTTTTTT.

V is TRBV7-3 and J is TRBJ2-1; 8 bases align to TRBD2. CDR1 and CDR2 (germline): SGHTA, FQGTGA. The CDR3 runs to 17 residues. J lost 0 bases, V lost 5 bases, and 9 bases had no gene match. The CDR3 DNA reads TGTGCCAGCAGCCACGGGGTTAGCGGGATCTCCTACAATGAGCAGTTCTTC. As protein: CASSHGVSGISYNEQFF.

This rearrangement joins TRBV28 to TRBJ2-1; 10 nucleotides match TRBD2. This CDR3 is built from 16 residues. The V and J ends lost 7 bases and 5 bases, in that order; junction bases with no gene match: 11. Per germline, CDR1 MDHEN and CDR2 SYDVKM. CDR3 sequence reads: CASTDPGTSDNNEQFF. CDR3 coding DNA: TGTGCCAGCACCGATCCCGGGACTAGCGATAACAATGAGCAGTTCTTC.

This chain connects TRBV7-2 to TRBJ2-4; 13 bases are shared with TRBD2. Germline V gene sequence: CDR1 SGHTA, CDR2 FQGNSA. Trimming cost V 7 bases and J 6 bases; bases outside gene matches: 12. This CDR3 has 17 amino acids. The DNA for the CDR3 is TGTGCCAGCACCCCGGGACTAGCGGGACCCCAAGGAAACATTCAGTACTTC. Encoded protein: CASTPGLAGPQGNIQYF.

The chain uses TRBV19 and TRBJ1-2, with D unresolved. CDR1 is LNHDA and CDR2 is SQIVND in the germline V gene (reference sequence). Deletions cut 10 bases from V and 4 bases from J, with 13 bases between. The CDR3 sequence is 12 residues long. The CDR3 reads CATSPAGYGYTF. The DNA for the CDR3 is TGTGCCACTTCACCGGCGGGCTATGGCTACACCTTC.

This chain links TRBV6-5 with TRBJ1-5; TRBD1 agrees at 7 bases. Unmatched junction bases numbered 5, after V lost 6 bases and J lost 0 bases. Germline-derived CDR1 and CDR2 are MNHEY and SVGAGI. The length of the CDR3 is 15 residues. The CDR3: CASRRQGSSNQPQHF. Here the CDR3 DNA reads TGTGCCAGCAGACGACAGGGAAGTAGCAATCAGCCCCAGCATTTT.

In DNA form, the CDR3 reads TGTGCCAGCAGCCAGGAGAATTCACCCCTCCACTTT. As protein: CASSQENSPLHF. The rearrangement links TRBV3-1 (or the pseudogene TRBV3-2) to TRBJ1-6; D gene uncertain. The CDR3 runs 12 residues. Germline-derived CDR1 and CDR2 are LGHDT and YNNKEL (reference sequence). The ends were cut back, 3 bases at V and 7 bases at J, with 4 bases in the middle.

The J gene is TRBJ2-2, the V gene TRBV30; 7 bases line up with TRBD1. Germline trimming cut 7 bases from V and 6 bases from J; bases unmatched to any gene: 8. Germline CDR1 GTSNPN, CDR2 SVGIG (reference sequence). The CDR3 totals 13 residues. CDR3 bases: TGTGCCTCCCCGGGACAGTCGTCCGGGGAGCTGTTTTTT. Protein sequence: CASPGQSSGELFF.

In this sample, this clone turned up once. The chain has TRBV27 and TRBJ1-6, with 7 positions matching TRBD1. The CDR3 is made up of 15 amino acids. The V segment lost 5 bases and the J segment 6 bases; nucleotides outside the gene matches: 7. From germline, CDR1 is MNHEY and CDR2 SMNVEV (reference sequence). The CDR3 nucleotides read TGTGCCAGCAGTCCCCGGGACAGCCCTAATTCACCCCTCCACTTT. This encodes CASSPRDSPNSPLHF.

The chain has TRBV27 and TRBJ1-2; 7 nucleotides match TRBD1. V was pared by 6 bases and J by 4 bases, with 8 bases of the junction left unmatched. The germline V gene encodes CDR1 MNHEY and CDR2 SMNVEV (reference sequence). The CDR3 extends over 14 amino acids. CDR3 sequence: CASRKTGTGYGYTF. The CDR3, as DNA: TGTGCCAGCAGGAAGACAGGGACCGGCTATGGCTACACCTTC.

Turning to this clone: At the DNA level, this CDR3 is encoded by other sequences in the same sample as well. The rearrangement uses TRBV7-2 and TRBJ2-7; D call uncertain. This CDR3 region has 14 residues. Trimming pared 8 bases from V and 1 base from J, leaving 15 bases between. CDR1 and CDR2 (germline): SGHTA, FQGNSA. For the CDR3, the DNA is TGTGCCAGCTCCCCCGACTTCTCGTCCTACGAGCAGTACTTC. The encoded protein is CASSPDFSSYEQYF.

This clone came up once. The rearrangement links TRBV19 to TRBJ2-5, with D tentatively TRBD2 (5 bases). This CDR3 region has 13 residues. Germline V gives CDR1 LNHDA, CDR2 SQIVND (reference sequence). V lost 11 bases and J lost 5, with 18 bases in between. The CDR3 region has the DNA TGTGCCCATTGTGCACGGGGTGGGGAGACCCAGTACTTC. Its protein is CAHCARGGETQYF.

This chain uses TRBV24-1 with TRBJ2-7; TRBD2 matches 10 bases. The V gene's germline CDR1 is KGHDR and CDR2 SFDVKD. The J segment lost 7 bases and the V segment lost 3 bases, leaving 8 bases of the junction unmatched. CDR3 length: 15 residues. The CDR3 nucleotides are TGTGCCACCAGTGATGCCAGCGGGAGGGCCTGGGAGCAGTACTTC. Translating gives CATSDASGRAWEQYF.

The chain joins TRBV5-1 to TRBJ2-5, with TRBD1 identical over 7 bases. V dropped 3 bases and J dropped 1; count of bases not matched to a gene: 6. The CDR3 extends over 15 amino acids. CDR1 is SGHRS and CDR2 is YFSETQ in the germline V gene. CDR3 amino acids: CASSSGGTVQETQYF. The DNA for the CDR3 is TGCGCCAGCAGCTCGGGTGGGACAGTCCAAGAGACCCAGTACTTC.

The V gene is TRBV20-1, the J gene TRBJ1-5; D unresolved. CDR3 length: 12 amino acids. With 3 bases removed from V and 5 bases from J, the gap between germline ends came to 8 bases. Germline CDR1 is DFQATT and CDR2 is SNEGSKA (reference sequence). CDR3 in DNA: TGCAGTGCTAGTAAGGGAGATCAGCCCCAGCATTTT. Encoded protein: CSASKGDQPQHF.